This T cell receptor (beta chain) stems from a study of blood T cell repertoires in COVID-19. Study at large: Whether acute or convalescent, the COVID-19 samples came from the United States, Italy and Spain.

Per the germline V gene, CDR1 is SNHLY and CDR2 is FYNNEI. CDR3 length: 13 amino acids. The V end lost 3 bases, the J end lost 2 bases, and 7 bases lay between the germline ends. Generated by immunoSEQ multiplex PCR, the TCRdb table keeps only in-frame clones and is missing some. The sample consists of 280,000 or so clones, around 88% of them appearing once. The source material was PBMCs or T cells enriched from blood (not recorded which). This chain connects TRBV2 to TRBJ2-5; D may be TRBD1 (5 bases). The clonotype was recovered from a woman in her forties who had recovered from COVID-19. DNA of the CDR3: TGTGCCAGCAGTGATCGACAGCAAGAGACCCAGTACTTC. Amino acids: CASSDRQQETQYF.